This T cell receptor beta chain was sequenced in a study of T cell changes during pregnancy in multiple sclerosis (dated by TCRdb to the late 2010s). Regarding the research as a whole: The study examined how the T cell repertoire changed over the course of pregnancy in women with multiple sclerosis.

To note about this clone: Its antigen remains undetermined. Base qualities are missing; no much larger clone stands one base away.

From the cysteine through the phenylalanine, the CDR3 covers 15 amino acids. Just the 45-base CDR3 DNA is kept, in frame starting at base 1. V and J lose 1 base and 2 bases, and a span of 12 bases separates them. CDR1 and CDR2, looked up from the germline V gene, are SGHRS and YFSETQ. Libraries were constructed by the immunoSEQ multiplex PCR assay. The table was pulled from immuneACCESS by TCRdb, which kept in-frame rearrangements only. Such tables lose some clones; where checked, under half of the loss comes from unresolved V genes, and the rest has no known cause. For this sample there are approximately 50,000 clones; 90% to 95% appear just once. The ten largest clones represent roughly 0.4% of the sample.

In this chain, TRBV5-1 is recombined with TRBJ2-5; possibly the D gene is TRBD1, per 5 matching bases. The TCR sequence derives from a female donor with multiple sclerosis, enrolled in a pregnancy study. The specimen comprised CD4+ T cells from peripheral blood mononuclear cells, sampled after pregnancy. The CDR3 loop reads CASSLKLQGQETQYF. The nucleotides read TGCGCCAGCAGCTTGAAGTTGCAGGGACAAGAGACCCAGTACTTC.